This passage covers 21 T cell receptor beta chains from one sample sequenced in a study of T cell responses to AZD1222 COVID-19 vaccine. Data came from immunoSEQ multiplex PCR; TCRdb stores just in-frame clones and leaves some out. The sample has about 180,000 clones, almost 90% seen once; the top ten hold roughly 10%. The sample here was peripheral blood, taken 28 days after the second AZD1222 dose. These receptors were obtained from an adult who received the AZD1222 COVID-19 vaccine.

J is TRBJ2-7 and V is TRBV28; a possible D gene is TRBD2 (5 bases). The germline gives CDR1 MDHEN, CDR2 SYDVKM. Trimming pared 11 bases from V and 3 bases from J, leaving 17 bases between. CDR3 length equals 13 residues. CDR3 DNA: TGTGCCGTCGGGAAGGAGCGAAACTACGAGCAGTACTTC. It specifies CAVGKERNYEQYF.

This chain joins TRBV3-1 (or the pseudogene TRBV3-2) and TRBJ1-6; 7 bases fit TRBD1. The germline gives CDR1 LGHDT, CDR2 YNNKEL (reference sequence). V dropped 3 bases and J dropped 8; count of bases not matched to a gene: 7. The CDR3 contains 15 residues. The CDR3 DNA sequence: TGTGCCAGCAGCCAGATGGACAGGCTTTATTCACCCCTCCACTTT. Encoded protein: CASSQMDRLYSPLHF.

V gene TRBV24-1 combines with J gene TRBJ1-1, with 7 positions matching TRBD1. This CDR3 comprises 16 residues. J lost 8 bases, V lost 3 bases, and 14 bases had no gene match. Per germline, CDR1 KGHDR and CDR2 SFDVKD. CDR3 sequence: CATSDRRQGLQREAFF. The DNA for the CDR3 is TGTGCCACCAGTGATCGTCGACAGGGACTCCAAAGAGAAGCTTTCTTT.

This chain uses TRBV30 with TRBJ1-3; D is undetermined. Germline V gene data show CDR1 as GTSNPN and CDR2 as SVGIG (reference sequence). The V gene lost 0 bases and the J gene lost 6 bases, with 12 bases spanning the gap. This CDR3 has 14 amino acids. The DNA of the CDR3 is TGTGCCTGGAGTGTACTGGGGTGGGAAAACACCATATATTTT. Its translation is CAWSVLGWENTIYF.

This chain joins TRBV11-2 and TRBJ1-2, with a possible D match to TRBD1 (5 bases). V lost 1 base and J lost 5, with 14 bases in between. Germline V lookup: CDR1 SGHAT, CDR2 FQNNGV. The CDR3 is 15 residues long. CDR3 protein: CASSLAGTELYGYTF. For the CDR3, the DNA is TGTGCCAGCAGCTTAGCTGGGACGGAACTATATGGCTACACCTTC.

The genes are TRBV5-1 and TRBJ1-4; 8 bases match TRBD1. This CDR3 comprises 15 residues. The germline V gene has CDR1 SGHRS and CDR2 YFSETQ. The trim removed 0 bases at V and 6 bases at J, leaving 4 bases unmatched. CDR3 amino acids: CASSLGQGFHEKLFF. CDR3 DNA sequence: TGCGCCAGCAGCTTGGGACAGGGGTTCCATGAAAAACTGTTTTTT.

In its sample, this clone was seen once. This rearrangement joins TRBV11-2 to TRBJ2-2; D possibly corresponds to TRBD2 (6 bases). The CDR3 is 16 residues long. Germline CDR1 is SGHAT and CDR2 is FQNNGV. The ends were cut back, 2 bases at V and 1 base at J, with 11 bases in the middle. The CDR3 nucleotides are TGTGCCAGCAGCTTAATCACGGGGGTGAACACCGGGGAGCTGTTTTTT. Translating it yields CASSLITGVNTGELFF.

This chain links TRBV19 with TRBJ2-7; D is unresolved. The CDR3 contains 13 residues. Germline assignment: CDR1 LNHDA and CDR2 SQIVND (reference sequence). V was pared by 4 bases and J by 2 bases, with 9 bases between. CDR3 sequence: CASSNHNAYEQYF. The CDR3 bases are TGTGCCAGTAGTAATCACAACGCCTACGAGCAGTACTTC.

The rearrangement uses TRBV27 and TRBJ1-1; 8 bases map to TRBD1. Trimming took 2 bases from V and 6 from J; bases not matched to a gene: 8. The germline V gene has CDR1 MNHEY and CDR2 SMNVEV (reference sequence). The CDR3 has 15 amino acids. CDR3 region: CASSLPGGFVSEAFF. CDR3 nucleotides: TGTGCCAGCAGTTTACCAGGGGGCTTCGTATCTGAAGCTTTCTTT.

Here the CDR3 reads CASSQVGLSTDTQYF. The CDR3, as DNA: TGTGCCAGCAGCCAAGTGGGGCTTAGCACAGATACGCAGTATTTT. The rearrangement joins TRBV3-1 (or the pseudogene TRBV3-2) to TRBJ2-3; D might be TRBD1 (5 bases). V shed 1 base and J shed 0 bases, with 8 bases lying between them. This CDR3 has 15 residues. The V gene's germline CDR1 is LGHDT and CDR2 YNNKEL (reference sequence).

This chain links TRBV10-3 with TRBJ2-5, with D uncertain. Germline lookup yields CDR1 ENHRY and CDR2 SYGVKD. The CDR3 covers 14 residues. The V end was cut by 2 bases, the J end by 3 bases, with 10 bases between. CDR3 loop: CAISEGKTEETQYF. Here the CDR3 DNA reads TGTGCCATCAGTGAGGGCAAAACAGAAGAGACCCAGTACTTC.

CDR3 sequence: CASSLGYRDRAYNEQFF. In DNA form, the CDR3 reads TGTGCCAGCAGCTTGGGGTACCGGGACAGGGCATACAATGAGCAGTTCTTC. The rearrangement uses TRBV5-6 and TRBJ2-1, with TRBD1 matching over 9 bases. Germline V gene lookup returns CDR1 SGHDT and CDR2 YYEEEE. The CDR3 has 17 amino acids. With V trimmed by 0 bases and J by 4 bases, 8 bases remained unmatched.

The chain combines TRBV7-9 with TRBJ1-2, with 11 bases fitting TRBD1. The CDR3 has 13 amino acids. The V and J ends lost 3 bases and 9 bases, in that order; junction bases with no gene match: 3. Germline V gene data show CDR1 as SEHNR and CDR2 as FQNEAQ (reference sequence). CDR3 loop: CASSFGTGGRYTF. The CDR3 region has the DNA TGTGCCAGCAGCTTCGGGACAGGGGGTCGCTACACCTTC.

The J gene is TRBJ2-2, the V gene TRBV4-1; no reliable D call. V was pared by 5 bases and J by 0 bases, with 16 bases between. The CDR3 runs 17 residues. CDR1 and CDR2 (germline): MGHRA, YSYEKL. CDR3 coding DNA: TGCGCCAGCAGCAGAACTTCCTTCGGCACGAACACCGGGGAGCTGTTTTTT. Its translation: CASSRTSFGTNTGELFF.

J is TRBJ2-1 and V is TRBV2; D is perhaps TRBD1 or TRBD2 (6 bases each). This CDR3 contains 12 residues. Germline V gene lookup returns CDR1 SNHLY and CDR2 FYNNEI. Deletions cut 4 bases from V and 7 bases from J, with 8 bases between. CDR3 nucleotide sequence: TGTGCCAGCAGTGGAGGGGGGAATGAGCAGTTCTTC. Translating it yields CASSGGGNEQFF.

The rearrangement links TRBV28 to TRBJ1-1; 8 bases agree with TRBD1. CDR3 size: 14 residues. J gave up 2 bases and V 2 bases, and 1 base lay outside the gene matches. CDR1 MDHEN and CDR2 SYDVKM come from the germline V gene. Here the CDR3 reads CASSLTGGNTEAFF. For the CDR3, the DNA is TGTGCCAGCAGTTTAACAGGGGGTAACACTGAAGCTTTCTTT.

The chain couples TRBV30 to TRBJ2-5; 7 positions match TRBD1. There are 13 residues in the CDR3. V was clipped by 1 base and J by 1 base; unmatched bases: 0. Germline V CDR1 and CDR2: GTSNPN, SVGIG (reference sequence). The CDR3 here is CAWSGQGQETQYF. Written as DNA, the CDR3 is TGTGCCTGGAGTGGACAGGGCCAAGAGACCCAGTACTTC.

The rearrangement uses TRBV10-2 and TRBJ1-3; possible D gene TRBD1, 6 bases. The CDR3 contains 17 residues. In germline, CDR1 is WSHSY, CDR2 SAAADI. Trimming shortened V by 2 bases and J by 0 bases, and 14 bases separated the two germline ends. CDR3 nucleotides: TGCGCCAGCAGTGAGCTCCCGGGGGGCAGCTCTGGAAACACCATATATTTT. It yields the protein CASSELPGGSSGNTIYF.

The table lists this clone with a count of one. The chain recombines TRBV6-6 with TRBJ1-6; D uncertain. The germline V gene has CDR1 MNHNY and CDR2 SVGAGI (reference sequence). V was cut by 5 bases and J by 9 bases, with 23 bases left in between. CDR3 size: 17 residues. The CDR3 region has the DNA TGTGCCAGCAGTCCGCTAACTTTGTCTTTCCGAAGTTCACCCCTCCACTTT. Residues: CASSPLTLSFRSSPLHF.

The rearrangement joins TRBV28 to TRBJ1-5, with a possible D match to TRBD1 (5 bases). Per germline, CDR1 MDHEN and CDR2 SYDVKM. The V and J ends lost 7 bases and 3 bases respectively, with 13 bases between them. The CDR3 runs 14 residues. The CDR3 DNA reads as TGTGCCAGCAACGGGGGGATTGTCAATCAGCCCCAGCATTTT. Translation gives CASNGGIVNQPQHF.

The J gene is TRBJ2-7, the V gene TRBV23-1; a possible D gene is TRBD1 (6 bases). TRBV23-1 carries the ORF label, with uncertain function. The CDR3 consists of 14 residues. Trimming cost V 2 bases and J 2 bases, with 10 bases left between them. The CDR3 sequence is CASSQRGQPYEQYF. The CDR3 DNA reads as TGCGCCAGCAGTCAAAGGGGACAACCCTACGAGCAGTACTTC.